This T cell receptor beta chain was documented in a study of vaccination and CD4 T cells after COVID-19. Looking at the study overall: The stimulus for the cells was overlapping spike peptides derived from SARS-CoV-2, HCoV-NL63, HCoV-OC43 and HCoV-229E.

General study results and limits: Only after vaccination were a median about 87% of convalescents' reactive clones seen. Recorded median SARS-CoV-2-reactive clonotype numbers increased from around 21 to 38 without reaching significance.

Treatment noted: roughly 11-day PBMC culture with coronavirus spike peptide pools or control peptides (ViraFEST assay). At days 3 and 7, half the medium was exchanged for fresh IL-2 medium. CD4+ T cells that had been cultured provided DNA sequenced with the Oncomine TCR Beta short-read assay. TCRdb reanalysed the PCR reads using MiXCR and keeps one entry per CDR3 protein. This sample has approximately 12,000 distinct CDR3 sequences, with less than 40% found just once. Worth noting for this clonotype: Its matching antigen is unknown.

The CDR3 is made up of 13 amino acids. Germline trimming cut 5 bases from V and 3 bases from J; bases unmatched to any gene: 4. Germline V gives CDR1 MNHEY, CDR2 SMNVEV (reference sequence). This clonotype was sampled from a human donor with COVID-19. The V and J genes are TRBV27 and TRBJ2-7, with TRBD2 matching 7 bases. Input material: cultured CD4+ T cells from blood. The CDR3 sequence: CASSMGGNYEQYF. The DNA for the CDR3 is TGTGCCAGCAGTATGGGAGGGAACTACGAGCAGTACTTC.